These 16 T cell receptor beta chains share one sample of origin, sequenced in a study of control samples from healthy donors and cancer patients. Clones were sequenced by immunoSEQ multiplex PCR, and TCRdb holds only the in-frame ones, with some missing. Of 150,000 or so clones in the sample, about 94% were seen once. The sample consisted of blood. Receptors were obtained from an older woman in good health.

The chain joins TRBV27 to TRBJ1-2, with D perhaps TRBD1 (5 bases). This CDR3 spans 15 amino acids. Deletions cut 4 bases from V and 2 bases from J, with 14 bases between. Germline assignment: CDR1 MNHEY and CDR2 SMNVEV (reference sequence). In DNA, the CDR3 is TGTGCCAGCAGTTCCGCCGGGACGGGCAACTATGGCTACACCTTC. Translating gives CASSSAGTGNYGYTF.

This clone was seen more than once but under ten times. V gene TRBV11-2 combines with J gene TRBJ1-1; D gene uncertain. This CDR3 is 15 amino acids long. Trimming pared 5 bases from V and 1 base from J, leaving 14 bases between. Germline lookup yields CDR1 SGHAT and CDR2 FQNNGV. CDR3 region: CASSPDRTPNTEAFF. The CDR3 DNA reads TGTGCCAGCAGCCCGGACCGGACCCCGAACACTGAAGCTTTCTTT.

The chain links TRBV6-2 or TRBV6-3 to TRBJ1-6, with D hard to call. Germline V gene data show CDR1 as MNHEY and CDR2 as SVGEGT. The ends were cut back, 3 bases at V and 17 bases at J, with 17 bases in the middle. There are 13 residues in the CDR3. The CDR3 nucleotides are TGTGCCAGCAGTTATCCGAACACGCCGGTAATCCACTTT. This encodes CASSYPNTPVIHF.

The chain has TRBV5-4 and TRBJ2-3; D may be TRBD2 (6 bases). V was clipped by 2 bases and J by 1 base, with 8 bases between them. Per the germline V gene, CDR1 is SGHNT and CDR2 is YYREEE (reference sequence). The CDR3 is made up of 14 amino acids. The CDR3 region has the DNA TGTGCCAGCAGCTTCGCGGGGCGCACAGATACGCAGTATTTT. It yields the protein CASSFAGRTDTQYF.

This chain connects TRBV2 to TRBJ1-2; 9 bases agree with TRBD1. Germline-derived CDR1 and CDR2 are SNHLY and FYNNEI. The CDR3 covers 14 residues. The J segment lost 3 bases and the V segment lost 5 bases, leaving 4 bases of the junction unmatched. DNA for the CDR3: TGTGCCAGCAGTTTACAGGGGGCGGACTATGGCTACACCTTC. Translation: CASSLQGADYGYTF.

The CDR3, as DNA: TGCGCCAGCAGCCAAGACAGGGGAGGGAATGAAAAACTGTTTTTT. This codes for CASSQDRGGNEKLFF. The chain uses TRBV4-1 and TRBJ1-4; D might be TRBD1 (6 bases). V dropped 0 bases and J dropped 5 bases, with 10 bases sitting between them. Germline-derived CDR1 and CDR2 are MGHRA and YSYEKL. The CDR3 loop spans 15 amino acids.

The chain carries TRBV5-1 and TRBJ1-2, with a tentative D call TRBD1 (5 bases). From germline, CDR1 is SGHRS and CDR2 YFSETQ. V lost 1 base to trimming and J lost 5 bases, with 9 bases between them. The CDR3 length is 13 residues. The chain's CDR3 is CASSLQGRYGYTF. The CDR3 region has the DNA TGCGCCAGCAGCTTGCAGGGTCGATATGGCTACACCTTC.

This chain connects TRBV7-3 to TRBJ1-6; perhaps TRBD1 as D (6 bases). The germline V gene has CDR1 SGHTA and CDR2 FQGTGA. Trimming removed 4 bases from V and 7 bases from J, with 11 bases in between. CDR3 size: 14 residues. The CDR3 reads CASSSGTMNSPLHF. CDR3 nucleotides: TGTGCCAGCAGCTCCGGGACAATGAATTCACCCCTCCACTTT.

This clone was observed once. This chain joins TRBV27 and TRBJ2-3; D is possibly TRBD1 (5 bases). The CDR3 runs to 17 residues. V lost 4 bases to trimming and J lost 2 bases, with 19 bases between them. The germline V gene encodes CDR1 MNHEY and CDR2 SMNVEV (reference sequence). The CDR3 reads CASSSRWQGDTTDTQYF. The CDR3 DNA is TGTGCCAGCAGTTCCCGTTGGCAGGGCGATACCACAGATACGCAGTATTTT.

This clone was observed a single time. The chain has TRBV9 and TRBJ2-5; 7 nucleotides line up with TRBD2. The CDR3 totals 15 residues. V dropped 0 bases and J dropped 5; count of bases not matched to a gene: 7. Germline CDR1 reads SGDLS; CDR2 reads YYNGEE. Here the CDR3 reads CASSVVAGGSETQYF. CDR3 sequence (DNA): TGTGCCAGCAGCGTAGTAGCGGGCGGCTCGGAGACCCAGTACTTC.

J is TRBJ1-1 and V is TRBV2; unclear D gene. Trimming took 4 bases from V and 3 from J, leaving 9 bases between them. The CDR3 has 13 amino acids. Germline CDR1 reads SNHLY; CDR2 reads FYNNEI. The CDR3 loop reads CASSVGEYTEAFF. DNA of the CDR3: TGTGCCAGCAGTGTCGGGGAATACACTGAAGCTTTCTTT.

J is TRBJ2-3 and V is TRBV4-3; 7 nucleotides agree with TRBD1. This CDR3 comprises 16 residues. CDR1 is LGHNA, CDR2 YSLEER, per germline. The J segment lost 4 bases and the V segment lost 0 bases, leaving 7 bases of the junction unmatched. CDR3 amino acids: CASSQDQRGGADTQYF. CDR3 DNA sequence: TGCGCCAGCAGCCAAGATCAGCGAGGGGGCGCAGATACGCAGTATTTT.

The DNA for the CDR3 is TGCAGCGTTGGCCATAGCAATCAGCCCCAGCATTTT. Translation: CSVGHSNQPQHF. The rearrangement links TRBV29-1 to TRBJ1-5, with D uncertain. This CDR3 is 12 amino acids long. V lost 4 bases, J lost 0 bases, and 4 bases lay in between. Germline V gene sequence: CDR1 SQVTM, CDR2 ANQGSEA.

The chain recombines TRBV12-3 or TRBV12-4 with TRBJ1-2, with D unclear. V was trimmed by 6 bases and J by 8 bases, leaving 10 bases between them. The CDR3 consists of 11 residues. The CDR3 sequence is CASSRSEGYTF. The CDR3 DNA reads as TGTGCCAGCAGCCGCAGTGAAGGCTACACCTTC.

The chain recombines TRBV9 with TRBJ1-1, with D tentatively TRBD1 (5 bases). The CDR3 totals 14 residues. The V end lost 4 bases, the J end lost 2 bases, and 12 bases lay between the germline ends. Per germline, CDR1 SGDLS and CDR2 YYNGEE. The CDR3, as DNA: TGTGCCAGCAGCCTGGGGACGGTCAACACTGAAGCTTTCTTT. Translating gives CASSLGTVNTEAFF.

V is TRBV7-9 and J is TRBJ1-4, with 9 bases that match TRBD1. This CDR3 spans 17 amino acids. Germline V lookup: CDR1 SEHNR, CDR2 FQNEAQ (reference sequence). Trimming removed 2 bases from V and 3 bases from J; junction bases left unmatched: 7. The CDR3 coding sequence is TGTGCCAGCAGCTTACAGACAGGGGGTAAACCTAATGAAAAACTGTTTTTT. As protein: CASSLQTGGKPNEKLFF.